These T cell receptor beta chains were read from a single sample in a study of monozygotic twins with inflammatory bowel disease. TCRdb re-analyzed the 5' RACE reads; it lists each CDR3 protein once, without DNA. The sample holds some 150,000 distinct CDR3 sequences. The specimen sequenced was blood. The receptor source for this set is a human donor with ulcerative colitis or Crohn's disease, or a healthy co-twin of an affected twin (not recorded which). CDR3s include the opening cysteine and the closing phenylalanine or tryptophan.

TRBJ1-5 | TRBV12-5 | CASGLVLDMTGQPQHF
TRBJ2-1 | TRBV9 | CASSVGYDEQFF
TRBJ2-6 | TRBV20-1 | CSVTVSGANVLTF
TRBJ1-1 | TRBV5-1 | CASSARQGYTEAFF
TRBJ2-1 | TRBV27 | CASRKGLAVVNEQFF
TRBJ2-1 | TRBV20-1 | CSARAFGQESYNEQFF
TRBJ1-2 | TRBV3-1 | CASSQEGSRGGYTF
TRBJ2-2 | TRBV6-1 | CASSETDNGELFF
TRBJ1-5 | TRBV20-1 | CSAGIFNQPQHF
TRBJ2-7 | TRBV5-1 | CASSSSTQSSYEQYF
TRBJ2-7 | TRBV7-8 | CASSLPSRRDRGTIYEQYF
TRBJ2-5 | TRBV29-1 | CSVSLVQETQYF
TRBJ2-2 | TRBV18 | CASPPPGQIDGELFF
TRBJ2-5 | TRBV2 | CASRTAFYQETQYF
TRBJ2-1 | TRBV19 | CASSIGLASYNEQFF
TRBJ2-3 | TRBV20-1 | CSDRAGGGTDTQYF
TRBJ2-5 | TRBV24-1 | CATSDNQGHQETQYF
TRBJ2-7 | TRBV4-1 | CASSQAESSYEQYF
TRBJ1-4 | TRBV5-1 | CASSLEAGTTNEKLFF
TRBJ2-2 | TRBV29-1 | CSVDKGQGNTGELFF
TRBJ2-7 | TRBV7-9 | CASSAYYEQYF
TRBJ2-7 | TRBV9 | CASSIGGGSYEQYF
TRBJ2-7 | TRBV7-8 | CASSLIAGGSYEQYF
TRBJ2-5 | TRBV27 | CASSSDGIGTGVETQYF
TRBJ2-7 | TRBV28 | CASTTPQHDYEQYF
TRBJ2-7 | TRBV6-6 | CASSSRSGEQYF
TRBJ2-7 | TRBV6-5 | CASSYGTGGYEQYF
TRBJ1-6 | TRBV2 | CPSSLQGAKNSPLHF
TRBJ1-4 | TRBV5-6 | CASSFDRGLFEKLFF
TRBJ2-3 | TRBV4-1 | CASSHLPPPDRRTDTQYF
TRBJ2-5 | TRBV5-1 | CASGTSGGGQETQYF
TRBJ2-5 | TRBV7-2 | CASSLVDQETQYF
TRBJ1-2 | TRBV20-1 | CSARPGTGRPYGYTF
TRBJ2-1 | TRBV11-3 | CASSLNPKQVGDEQFF
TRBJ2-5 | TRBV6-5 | CASRIGRRETQYF
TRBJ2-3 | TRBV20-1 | CSASQPLIQGAPTDTQYF
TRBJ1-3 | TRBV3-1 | CASSRRARWPSGNTIYF
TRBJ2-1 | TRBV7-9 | CASTQGIQDEQFF
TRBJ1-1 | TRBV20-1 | CSAMPRAAEAFF
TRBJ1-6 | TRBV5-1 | CASSSRESPLHF
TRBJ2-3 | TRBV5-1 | CASSFIADTDTQYF
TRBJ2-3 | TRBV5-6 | CASSLVIRADTQYF
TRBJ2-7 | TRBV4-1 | CASSQGRDGEREQYF
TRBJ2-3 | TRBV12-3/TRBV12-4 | CASSLGATGDDTQYF
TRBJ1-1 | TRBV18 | CASSPGQGASFF